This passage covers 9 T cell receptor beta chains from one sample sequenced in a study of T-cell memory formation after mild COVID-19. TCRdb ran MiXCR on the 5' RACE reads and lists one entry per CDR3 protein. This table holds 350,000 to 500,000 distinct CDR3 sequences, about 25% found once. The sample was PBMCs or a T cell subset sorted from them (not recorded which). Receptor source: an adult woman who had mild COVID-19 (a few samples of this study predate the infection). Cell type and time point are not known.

This CDR3 reads CASSGQTKFNTQYF. The CDR3 nucleotides are TGTGCCAGCAGCGGACAGACCAAATTCAATACGCAGTATTTT. This chain joins TRBV2 and TRBJ2-3, with D possibly being TRBD1 (6 bases). V was shortened by 6 bases and J by 7 bases, with 17 bases between the two germline ends. The CDR3 spans 14 residues. Germline V gene sequence: CDR1 SNHLY, CDR2 FYNNEI. The complete variable domain, with remaining parts taken from reference TRBV2 and TRBJ2-3, reads EPEVTQTPSHQVTQMGQEVILRCVPISNHLYFYWYRQILGQKVEFLVSFYNNEISEKSEIFDDQFSVERPDGSNFTLKIRSTKLEDSAMYFCASSGQTKFNTQYFGPGTRLTVL.

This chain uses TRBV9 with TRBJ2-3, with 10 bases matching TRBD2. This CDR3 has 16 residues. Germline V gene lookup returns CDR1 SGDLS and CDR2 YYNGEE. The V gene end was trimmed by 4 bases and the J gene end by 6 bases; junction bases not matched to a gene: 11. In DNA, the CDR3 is TGTGCCAGCAGCACGGAGCGGGGGGGCCACGTGGATACGCAGTATTTT. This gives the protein CASSTERGGHVDTQYF.

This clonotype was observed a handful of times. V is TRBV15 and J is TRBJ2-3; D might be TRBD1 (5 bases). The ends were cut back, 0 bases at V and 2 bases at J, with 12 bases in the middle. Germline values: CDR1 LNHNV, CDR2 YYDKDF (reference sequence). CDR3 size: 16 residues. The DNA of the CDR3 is TGTGCCACCAGCAGAGATCGTTGGACACCCACAGATACGCAGTATTTT. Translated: CATSRDRWTPTDTQYF.

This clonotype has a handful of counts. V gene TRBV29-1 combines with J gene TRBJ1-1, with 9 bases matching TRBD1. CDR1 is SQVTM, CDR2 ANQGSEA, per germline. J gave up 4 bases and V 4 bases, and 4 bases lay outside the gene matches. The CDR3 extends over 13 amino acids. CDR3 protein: CSVVGQGTTEAFF. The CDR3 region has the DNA TGCAGCGTTGTTGGACAGGGGACCACTGAAGCTTTCTTT.

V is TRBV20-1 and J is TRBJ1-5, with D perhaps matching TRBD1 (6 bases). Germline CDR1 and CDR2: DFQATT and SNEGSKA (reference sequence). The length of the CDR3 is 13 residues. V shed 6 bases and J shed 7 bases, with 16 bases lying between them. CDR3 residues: CSAPQGSGQPQHF. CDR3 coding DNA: TGCAGTGCCCCCCAGGGGAGCGGGCAGCCCCAGCATTTT.

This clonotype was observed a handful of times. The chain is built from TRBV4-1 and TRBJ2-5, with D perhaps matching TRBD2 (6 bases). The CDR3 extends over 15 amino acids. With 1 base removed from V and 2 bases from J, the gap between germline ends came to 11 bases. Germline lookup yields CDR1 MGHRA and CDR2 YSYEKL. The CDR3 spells CASSQAPGTQETQYF. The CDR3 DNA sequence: TGCGCCAGCAGCCAAGCCCCAGGGACTCAAGAGACCCAGTACTTC.

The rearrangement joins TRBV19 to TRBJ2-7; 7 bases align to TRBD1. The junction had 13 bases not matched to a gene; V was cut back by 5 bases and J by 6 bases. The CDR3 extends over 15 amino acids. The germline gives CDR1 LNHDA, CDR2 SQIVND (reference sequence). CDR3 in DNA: TGTGCCAGTAGTGCCCGGACAGGATGGACCTTCGAGCAGTACTTC. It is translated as CASSARTGWTFEQYF.

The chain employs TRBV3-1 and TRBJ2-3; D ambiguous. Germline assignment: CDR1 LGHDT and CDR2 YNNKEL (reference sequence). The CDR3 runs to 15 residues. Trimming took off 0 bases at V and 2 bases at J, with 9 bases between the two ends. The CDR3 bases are TGTGCCAGCAGCCAAGATGGTAGCCCCACAGATACGCAGTATTTT. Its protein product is CASSQDGSPTDTQYF.

CDR3 residues: CASSQAPGQTEAFF. The CDR3 DNA reads as TGTGCCAGCAGCCAAGCTCCTGGACAGACTGAAGCTTTCTTT. The rearrangement joins TRBV14 to TRBJ1-1, with D possibly matching TRBD1 (6 bases). CDR1 is SGHDN, CDR2 FVKESK, per germline. The length of the CDR3 is 14 residues. The V end lost 1 base, the J end lost 5 bases, and 11 bases lay between the germline ends.